This TCR beta chain was identified in a study of vaccination and CD4 T cells after COVID-19. Sequencing of DNA taken from cultured CD4+ T cells relied on the Oncomine TCR Beta short-read assay. TCRdb reanalysed the PCR reads using MiXCR and keeps one entry per CDR3 protein. The sample shows approximately 26,000 distinct CDR3 sequences, about 39% of them seen only once. Treatment in this sample: 10-day PBMC culture with coronavirus spike peptide pools or control peptides (ViraFEST assay). The culture of roughly 2 million PBMCs per well included roughly 10 IU/ml IL-2 and about 11 ug/ml peptide pools. For this clonotype: Its antigen remains unidentified.

This CDR3 is built from 17 residues. Germline values: CDR1 SEHNR, CDR2 FQNEAQ (reference sequence). Trimming took 5 bases from V and 3 from J, leaving 23 bases between them. This clonotype was sampled from a human donor who had recovered from COVID-19. The sequencing sample was made of CD4+ T cells from blood, cultured in vitro. V gene TRBV7-9 combines with J gene TRBJ2-7; D call uncertain. CDR3: CASSPIRRGSLRYEQYF. The CDR3 DNA reads as TGTGCCAGCAGCCCAATCCGACGAGGTTCCCTACGCTACGAGCAGTACTTC.